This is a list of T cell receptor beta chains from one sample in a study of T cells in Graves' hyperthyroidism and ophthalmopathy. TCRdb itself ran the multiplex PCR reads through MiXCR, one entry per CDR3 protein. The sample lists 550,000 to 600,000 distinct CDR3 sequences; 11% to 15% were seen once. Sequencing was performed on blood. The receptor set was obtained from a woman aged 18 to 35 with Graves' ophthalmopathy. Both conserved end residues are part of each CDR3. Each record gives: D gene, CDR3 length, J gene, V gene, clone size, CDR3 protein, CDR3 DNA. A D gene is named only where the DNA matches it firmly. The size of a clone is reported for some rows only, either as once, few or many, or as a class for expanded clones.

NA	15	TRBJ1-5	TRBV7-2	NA	CASSLGPGSNQPQHF	TGTGCCAGCAGCTTAGGTCCAGGGAGCAATCAGCCCCAGCATTTT
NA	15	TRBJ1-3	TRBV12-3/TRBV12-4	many	CASSFSTLSGNTIYF	TGTGCCAGCAGTTTCAGTACTCTCTCTGGAAACACCATATATTTT
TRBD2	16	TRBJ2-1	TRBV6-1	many	CASTRPGLAGGVEQFF	TGTGCCAGCACCAGACCGGGACTAGCGGGAGGGGTTGAGCAGTTCTTC
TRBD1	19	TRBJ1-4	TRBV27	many	CASSLEYGTGEGDNEKLFF	TGTGCCAGCAGTTTAGAGTACGGGACAGGGGAAGGGGATAATGAAAAACTGTTTTTT
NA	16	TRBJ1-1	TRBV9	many	CASSVEGGGAGTEAFF	TGTGCCAGCAGCGTAGAGGGGGGGGGCGCGGGCACTGAAGCTTTCTTT
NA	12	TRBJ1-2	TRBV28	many	CASRRGNYGYTF	TGTGCCAGCAGACGAGGGAACTATGGCTACACCTTC
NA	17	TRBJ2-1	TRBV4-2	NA	CASSQDWVALSSPGQFF	TGTGCCAGCAGCCAAGACTGGGTAGCTCTTTCGAGCCCCGGACAGTTCTTC
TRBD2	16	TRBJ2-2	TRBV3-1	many	CASTRLAGANTGELFF	TGTGCCAGCACGCGGCTAGCGGGAGCGAACACCGGGGAGCTGTTTTTT
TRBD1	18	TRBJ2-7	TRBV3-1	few	CASSQDSLGGQGSYEQYF	TGTGCCAGCAGCCAAGATTCGTTGGGAGGACAGGGCTCCTACGAGCAGTACTTC
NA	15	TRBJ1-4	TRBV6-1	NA	CASSEAQTVNEKLFF	TGTGCCAGCAGTGAAGCGCAGACAGTTAATGAAAAACTGTTTTTT
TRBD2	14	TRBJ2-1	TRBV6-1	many	CASRARGGVDEQFF	TGTGCCAGCAGGGCTCGGGGGGGGGTCGATGAGCAGTTCTTC
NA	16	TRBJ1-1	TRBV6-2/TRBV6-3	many	CASSYRRLATDTEAFF	TGTGCCAGCAGTTACCGTAGACTGGCGACGGACACTGAAGCTTTCTTT
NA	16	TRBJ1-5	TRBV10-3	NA	CTISESSGGENVPQHF	TGTACCATCAGTGAGTCGTCTGGGGGGGAAAATGTGCCCCAGCATTTT
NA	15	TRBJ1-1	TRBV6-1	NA	CASSEISRMNTEAFF	TGTGCCAGCAGTGAGATTTCCAGGATGAACACTGAAGCTTTCTTT
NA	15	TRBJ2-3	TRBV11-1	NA	CASSSDWRSTDTQYF	TGTGCCAGCAGCTCCGACTGGCGGTCCACAGATACGCAGTATTTT
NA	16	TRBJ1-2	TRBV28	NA	CASSTPDVHQGSGYTF	TGTGCCAGCAGTACCCCGGACGTACACCAAGGGAGCGGCTACACCTTC
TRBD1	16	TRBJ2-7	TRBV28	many	CASSFVVGQDHYEQYF	TGTGCCAGCAGTTTCGTCGTCGGACAGGACCACTACGAGCAGTACTTC
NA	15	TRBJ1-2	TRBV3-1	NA	CASSQDLQTFYGYTF	TGTGCCAGCAGCCAAGATCTACAGACCTTCTATGGCTACACCTTC
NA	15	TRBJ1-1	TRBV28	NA	CASSLRGLMNIEAFF	TGTGCCAGTAGTTTGAGGGGACTAATGAACATTGAAGCTTTCTTT
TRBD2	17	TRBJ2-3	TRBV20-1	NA	CSARPGASGSYTDTQYF	TGCAGTGCTAGACCTGGGGCTAGCGGGAGTTACACAGATACGCAGTATTTT
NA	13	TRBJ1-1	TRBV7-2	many	CASSQAFLTEAFF	TGTGCCAGTTCGCAGGCCTTCCTTACTGAAGCTTTCTTT
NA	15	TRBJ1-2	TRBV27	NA	CASRPIGVTNYGYTF	TGTGCCAGCAGGCCCATAGGGGTTACTAACTATGGCTACACCTTC
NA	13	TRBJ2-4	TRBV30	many	CAWSVLGSSIQYF	TGTGCCTGGAGTGTACTCGGGTCTAGCATTCAGTACTTC
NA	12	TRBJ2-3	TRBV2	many	CASSTDTDTQYF	TGTGCCAGCAGCACGGACACAGATACGCAGTATTTT
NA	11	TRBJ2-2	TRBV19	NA	CASTGSGELFF	TGTGCCAGTACGGGTTCCGGGGAGCTGTTTTTT
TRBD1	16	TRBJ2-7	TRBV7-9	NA	CASSLTGGRRRYEQYF	TGTGCCAGCAGCTTAACAGGGGGCAGACGTCGCTACGAGCAGTACTTC
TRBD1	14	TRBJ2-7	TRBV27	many	CASSFWTGGNEQYF	TGTGCCAGCAGTTTTTGGACAGGGGGCAACGAGCAGTACTTC
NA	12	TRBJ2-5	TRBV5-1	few	CASSLGEGTQYF	TGCGCCAGCAGCTTGGGCGAGGGGACCCAGTACTTC
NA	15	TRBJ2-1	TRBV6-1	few	CASAEGGSSYNEQFF	TGTGCCAGCGCGGAAGGCGGTAGCTCCTACAATGAGCAGTTCTTC
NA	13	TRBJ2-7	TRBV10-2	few	CASSESSFGEQYF	TGCGCCAGCAGTGAGAGCTCCTTTGGAGAGCAGTACTTC
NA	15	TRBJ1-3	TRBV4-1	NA	CASSQARSRGNTIYF	TGCGCCAGCAGCCAAGCCAGAAGCCGGGGAAACACCATATATTTT
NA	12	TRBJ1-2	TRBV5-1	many	CASNDEWDGYTF	TGCGCCAGCAACGACGAGTGGGATGGCTACACCTTC
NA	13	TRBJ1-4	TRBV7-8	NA	CASSPRDPQKLFF	TGTGCCAGCAGCCCGCGGGACCCGCAAAAACTGTTTTTT
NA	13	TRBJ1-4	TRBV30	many	CAWSGGFYEKLFF	TGTGCCTGGAGTGGCGGGTTTTATGAAAAACTGTTTTTT
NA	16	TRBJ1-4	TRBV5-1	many	CASSLEGGSFNEKLFF	TGCGCCAGCAGCTTGGAAGGAGGGTCCTTTAATGAAAAACTGTTTTTT
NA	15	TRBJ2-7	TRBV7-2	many	CASSSPGRKMYEQYF	TGTGCCAGCAGCTCTCCGGGACGAAAAATGTACGAGCAGTACTTC
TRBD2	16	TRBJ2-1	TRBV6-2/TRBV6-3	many	CASSRLSAGGGYEQFF	TGTGCCAGCAGTCGCCTCTCAGCGGGAGGGGGGTATGAGCAGTTCTTC
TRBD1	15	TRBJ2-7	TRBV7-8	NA	CASSSGTGLVYEQYF	TGTGCCAGCAGCTCCGGGACAGGGCTGGTGTACGAGCAGTACTTC
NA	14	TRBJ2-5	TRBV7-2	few	CASSHAGLGETQYF	TGTGCCAGCAGCCACGCAGGGCTGGGAGAGACCCAGTACTTC
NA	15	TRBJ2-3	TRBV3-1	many	CASSRSRRSTDTQYF	TGTGCCAGCAGCCGCTCTCGACGTTCCACAGATACGCAGTATTTT
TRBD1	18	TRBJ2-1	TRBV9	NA	CASSVGALGTGVYNEQFF	TGTGCCAGCAGCGTAGGGGCATTAGGGACAGGGGTCTACAATGAGCAGTTCTTC
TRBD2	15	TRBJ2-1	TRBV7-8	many	CASSLSTSGSIEQFF	TGTGCCAGCAGCTTATCGACTAGCGGGAGCATTGAGCAGTTCTTC
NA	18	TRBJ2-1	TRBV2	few	CASSPRWPTSSPRNEQFF	TGTGCCAGCAGCCCTAGATGGCCTACTAGCTCCCCTAGGAATGAGCAGTTCTTC
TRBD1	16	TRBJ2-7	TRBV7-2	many	CASSLIPGQGGYEQYF	TGTGCCAGCAGCTTAATCCCGGGACAGGGGGGCTACGAGCAGTACTTC
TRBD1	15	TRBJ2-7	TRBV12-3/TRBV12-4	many	CASSLTGQATYEQYF	TGTGCCAGCAGTTTAACGGGACAGGCCACCTACGAGCAGTACTTC
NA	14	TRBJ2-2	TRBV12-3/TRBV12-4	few	CASSLAGPTGELFF	TGTGCCAGCAGTTTAGCGGGACCCACCGGGGAGCTGTTTTTT
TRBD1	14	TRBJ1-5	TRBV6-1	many	CASSGTGDHQPQHF	TGTGCCAGCAGTGGGACAGGGGATCATCAGCCCCAGCATTTT
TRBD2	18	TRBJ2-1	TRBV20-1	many	CSARSGGRASYSYNEQFF	TGCAGTGCTAGAAGTGGGGGGAGGGCCTCTTACTCCTACAATGAGCAGTTCTTC